This T cell receptor (beta chain) was identified in a study of T-cell memory formation after mild COVID-19. Study context: TCR clustering was largely donor specific. Study-level findings and limits: Contracting CD4+ clones sat mainly in CM and EM; CD8+ in EMRA. A subset of responding clones appeared in pre-infection memory, suggesting cross-reactive memory joined.

This clonotype was recorded a few times. Antigen unknown. TCR alpha and TCR beta cDNA libraries with sample barcodes and UMIs came from 5'RACE using constant-segment primers. TCRdb ran MiXCR on the 5' RACE reads and lists one entry per CDR3 protein. Here the sample spans about 390,000 distinct CDR3 sequences, 16% being singletons. CDR3 size: 13 residues. Germline V gene lookup returns CDR1 KGHSH and CDR2 LQKENI. V was cut by 4 bases and J by 2 bases, with 6 bases left in between. The receptor was isolated from a young man who had mild COVID-19 (a few samples of this study predate the infection). Cell type and time point are not known. The sequenced sample was PBMCs or a T cell subset sorted from them (not recorded which). This chain links TRBV18 with TRBJ2-1; no firm D call. The CDR3 here is CASSREAYNEQFF. CDR3 sequence (DNA): TGTGCCAGCTCACGAGAGGCCTACAATGAGCAGTTCTTC.